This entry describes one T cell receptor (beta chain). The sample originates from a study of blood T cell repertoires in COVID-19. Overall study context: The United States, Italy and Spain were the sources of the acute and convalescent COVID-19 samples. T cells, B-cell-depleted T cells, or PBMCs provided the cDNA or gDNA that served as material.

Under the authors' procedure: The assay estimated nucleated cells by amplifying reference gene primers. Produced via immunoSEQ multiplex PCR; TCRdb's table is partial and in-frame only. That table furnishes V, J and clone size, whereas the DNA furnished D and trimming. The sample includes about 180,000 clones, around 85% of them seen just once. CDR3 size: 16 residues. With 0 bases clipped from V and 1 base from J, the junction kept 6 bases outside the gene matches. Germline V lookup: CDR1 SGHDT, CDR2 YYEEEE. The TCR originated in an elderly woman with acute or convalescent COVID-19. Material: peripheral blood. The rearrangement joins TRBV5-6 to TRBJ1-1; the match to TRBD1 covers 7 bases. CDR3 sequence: CASSLGTGAGNTEAFF. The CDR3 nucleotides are TGTGCCAGCAGCTTGGGCACAGGGGCTGGGAACACTGAAGCTTTCTTT.